At least ten counts were recorded for the clone carrying this TCR beta chain. Time point of the sample: patch test 1, 2 weeks after DPC sensitization. This sample's treatment: therapeutic diphenylcyclopropenone sensitization with weekly scalp DPC. The sample comes from a study of human T cells and chemical hapten exposure. MiXCR, run by TCRdb on the RACE reads, gives a single entry per CDR3 protein. The data show about 70,000 distinct CDR3 sequences, with around 9.5% seen just once and 3.3% held by the top ten. Per germline, CDR1 LGHDT and CDR2 YNNKEL (reference sequence). V dropped 0 bases and J dropped 2 bases, with 10 bases sitting between them. This CDR3 contains 15 residues.

Sequencing used whole blood, obtained in connection with sensitization to the hapten diphenylcyclopropenone (DPC). The sequence derives from a woman aged 35 to 49 with alopecia areata. Some clones in this sample may be carry-over from other donors' samples. V is TRBV3-1 and J is TRBJ1-2; D gene unclear. The CDR3 loop is CASSQDPQENYGYTF. CDR3 DNA sequence: TGTGCCAGCAGCCAAGATCCCCAGGAAAACTATGGCTACACCTTC.